This passage covers 11 T cell receptor beta chains from one sample sequenced in a study of T cell repertoires in cytomegalovirus infection. TCRdb re-called the reads through MiXCR, storing one row per CDR3 protein. The sample has some 350,000 distinct CDR3 sequences, approximately 30% seen once. Their target antigens are unknown. Sequencing was performed on cultured PBMCs, taken from culture after CMV antigen stimulation. These receptors all stem from a human donor in good health (CMV status not recorded). Some clones in this sample may be carry-over from other donors' samples.

The chain joins TRBV6-5 to TRBJ1-1; 7 bases agree with TRBD1. Trimming cost V 4 bases and J 6 bases; bases outside gene matches: 5. The CDR3 sequence is 13 residues long. CDR1 is MNHEY and CDR2 is SVGAGI in the germline V gene. CDR3 loop: CASSSLGQAEAFF. DNA of the CDR3: TGTGCCAGCAGTTCCCTTGGACAGGCTGAAGCTTTCTTT.

At least ten counts were recorded for this clonotype. This chain connects TRBV5-4 to TRBJ1-1, with D possibly matching TRBD1 (6 bases). The germline gives CDR1 SGHNT, CDR2 YYREEE (reference sequence). The CDR3 runs 14 residues. Trimming stripped 4 bases from V and 6 bases from J, with 16 bases between. CDR3 amino acids: CASSPLRGGAEAFF. The CDR3 DNA follows: TGTGCCAGCAGCCCCTTGCGGGGGGGCGCTGAAGCTTTCTTT.

J is TRBJ2-7 and V is TRBV28; 9 bases align to TRBD1. Germline V gene lookup returns CDR1 MDHEN and CDR2 SYDVKM. This CDR3 has 14 amino acids. Trimming at V came to 5 bases and at J to 2 bases, leaving 4 bases not matched to a gene. CDR3 in DNA: TGTGCCAGCAGTAAGACAGGGGGAACCTACGAGCAGTACTTC. As protein: CASSKTGGTYEQYF.

This chain uses TRBV4-1 with TRBJ2-1, with D possibly matching TRBD1 (5 bases). Per germline, CDR1 MGHRA and CDR2 YSYEKL. The CDR3 contains 17 residues. The V end lost 0 bases, the J end lost 0 bases, and 12 bases lay between the germline ends. The CDR3 spells CASSQEVGASSYNEQFF. CDR3 coding DNA: TGCGCCAGCAGCCAAGAGGTAGGGGCCAGCTCCTACAATGAGCAGTTCTTC.

The table lists this clonotype with a count of one. V is TRBV12-3 or TRBV12-4 and J is TRBJ2-1, with D unresolved. The germline V and J ends were trimmed by 5 bases and 9 bases, with 11 bases remaining between them. The CDR3 spans 12 residues. This CDR3 reads CASSHPLGEQFF. For the CDR3, the DNA is TGTGCCAGCAGTCACCCTTTGGGTGAGCAGTTCTTC.

This clonotype was counted only a few times. V and J are TRBV7-2 and TRBJ1-2; 10 bases are shared with TRBD1. Looked up from germline, CDR1 is SGHTA and CDR2 is FQGNSA. V was clipped by 5 bases and J by 8 bases; unmatched bases: 11. The CDR3 runs to 15 residues. The DNA for the CDR3 is TGTGCCAGCAGCCCTGGACAGGGGGGGGCGCGAGGCTACACCTTC. Its protein is CASSPGQGGARGYTF.

The table lists this clonotype with a few counts. V usage is TRBV7-2 and J usage is TRBJ2-1; 8 nucleotides match TRBD2. Germline V gives CDR1 SGHTA, CDR2 FQGNSA. The CDR3 length is 15 residues. V lost 6 bases to trimming and J lost 7 bases; unmatched junction nucleotides: 11. The DNA of the CDR3 is TGTGCCAGCAGGAAAGAATTAGCGGGAAGAAATGAGCAGTTCTTC. This codes for CASRKELAGRNEQFF.

This clonotype was seen more than once but under ten times. The V and J genes are TRBV6-1 and TRBJ2-7; no reliable D call. This CDR3 has 11 residues. Germline CDR1 is MNHNS and CDR2 is SASEGT. The V and J ends lost 3 bases and 6 bases respectively, with 6 bases between them. CDR3 sequence (DNA): TGTGCCAGCAGTGATAATCCCGAGCAGTACTTC. Translated: CASSDNPEQYF.

This clonotype was picked up a small number of times. J is TRBJ2-3 and V is TRBV7-9; D is unclear. The CDR3 contains 13 residues. Germline CDR1 and CDR2: SEHNR and FQNEAQ (reference sequence). The ends were cut back, 7 bases at V and 6 bases at J, with 14 bases in the middle. CDR3 nucleotide sequence: TGTGCCAGCACCAATTCAACTCGGGATACGCAGTATTTT. Protein: CASTNSTRDTQYF.

The rearrangement links TRBV4-2 to TRBJ2-7, with 7 nucleotides matching TRBD2. CDR3 length: 18 residues. V gave up 2 bases and J gave up 0 bases; unmatched junction bases: 13. From germline, CDR1 is LGHNA and CDR2 YNFKEQ. The CDR3 reads CASSQFLGASGNSYEQYF. The DNA of the CDR3 is TGTGCCAGCAGCCAATTCCTTGGGGCTAGCGGAAACTCCTACGAGCAGTACTTC.

This clonotype turned up a few times. The CDR3 spells CASITRGAANTGELFF. The CDR3, as DNA: TGTGCCAGCATTACTCGGGGAGCTGCGAACACCGGGGAGCTGTTTTTT. V and J are TRBV7-2 and TRBJ2-2; TRBD2 might be the D (5 bases). The CDR3 loop spans 16 amino acids. Germline CDR1 reads SGHTA; CDR2 reads FQGNSA. Trimming took off 7 bases at V and 0 bases at J, with 15 bases between the two ends.